This TCR beta chain was found in a study of OX40 agonist ivuxolimab in advanced cancers. Across the whole study: The study treated patients with ivuxolimab, an agonistic anti-OX40 (CD134) antibody. At doses from 0.01 to 10 mg/kg, patients were given intravenous ivuxolimab every 2 weeks.

Germline lookup yields CDR1 SGHRS and CDR2 YFSETQ. V lost 3 bases to trimming and J lost 3 bases; unmatched junction nucleotides: 5. This CDR3 contains 14 residues. Repertoires were generated with immunoSEQ multiplex PCR, while TCRdb's copy carries only in-frame clones and drops some. In the table there are some 74,000 clones, 88% of which are singletons. Findings of the study overall: At 0.1 to 3.0 mg/kg, clonal expansion of CD4+ and CD8+ blood T cells had occurred by week 6.

For this clone: Its specificity is not known.

This TCR derives from an adult with an advanced solid tumor such as melanoma, head and neck, liver or kidney cancer. Sample: CD4+ or CD8+ T cells sorted from blood, taken in a trial of the OX40 agonist ivuxolimab. The V gene is TRBV5-1, the J gene TRBJ2-7; 8 bases are shared with TRBD1. Here the CDR3 reads CASSWGQEGYEQYF. The CDR3 DNA is TGCGCCAGCAGCTGGGGACAGGAGGGCTACGAGCAGTACTTC.